This is a list of T cell receptor beta chains from one sample in a study of blood T cell repertoires in COVID-19. Sequencing was performed with immunoSEQ multiplex PCR; in TCRdb, only in-frame clones are kept and a portion is missing. The sample holds 120,000 to 150,000 clones, 85% to 90% seen once. Sequenced material: peripheral blood. The receptor source for this set is a man aged 45-60 years who had recovered from COVID-19. Each CDR3 is given with its conserved first and last residue. Each record gives: V gene, clone size, J gene, D gene, CDR3 protein, CDR3 DNA. The D gene is left open where the match is weak. Only some rows state a clone size, as once, few, many or a class for expanded clones.

V: TRBV12-5
size: .
J: TRBJ1-6
D: TRBD1
CDR3: CASGSTGRHSPLHF
DNA: TGTGCTAGTGGTTCGACAGGGAGGCATTCACCCCTCCACTTT

V: TRBV15
size: .
J: TRBJ2-6
D: .
CDR3: CATSRGWQGGSGANVLTF
DNA: TGTGCCACCAGCAGAGGTTGGCAGGGTGGCTCTGGGGCCAACGTCCTGACTTTC

V: TRBV5-1
size: .
J: TRBJ2-5
D: .
CDR3: CASRWGVPPGTQYF
DNA: TGCGCCAGCAGATGGGGGGTGCCCCCTGGGACCCAGTACTTC

V: TRBV2
size: .
J: TRBJ2-1
D: .
CDR3: CASSEGVGGNEQFF
DNA: TGTGCCAGCAGTGAAGGGGTCGGGGGCAATGAGCAGTTCTTC

V: TRBV7-9
size: .
J: TRBJ2-7
D: TRBD1
CDR3: CASSLLDRVGYEQYF
DNA: TGTGCCAGCAGCTTATTAGACAGGGTGGGTTACGAGCAGTACTTC

V: TRBV7-2
size: .
J: TRBJ1-1
D: .
CDR3: CASSFTGNTEAFF
DNA: TGTGCCAGCAGCTTCACGGGGAACACTGAAGCTTTCTTT

V: TRBV7-8
size: .
J: TRBJ2-5
D: TRBD2
CDR3: CASSLWVAGGETQYF
DNA: TGTGCCAGCAGCTTATGGGTAGCGGGGGGTGAGACCCAGTACTTC

V: TRBV7-6
size: .
J: TRBJ2-1
D: TRBD2
CDR3: CASSNFSGGLYNEQFF
DNA: TGTGCCAGCAGCAATTTTAGCGGGGGTCTCTACAATGAGCAGTTCTTC

V: TRBV6-5
size: .
J: TRBJ1-6
D: TRBD1
CDR3: CASSYIFDRDNSPLHF
DNA: TGTGCCAGCAGTTACATTTTTGACAGGGATAATTCACCCCTCCACTTT

V: TRBV11-2
size: .
J: TRBJ1-1
D: .
CDR3: CASSLEFGARNTEAFF
DNA: TGTGCCAGCAGCTTAGAATTTGGGGCGAGGAACACTGAAGCTTTCTTT

V: TRBV11-3
size: .
J: TRBJ2-3
D: TRBD1
CDR3: CASSISTGYGTDTQYF
DNA: TGTGCCAGCAGCATATCGACAGGGTATGGGACAGATACGCAGTATTTT

V: TRBV19
size: once
J: TRBJ2-5
D: .
CDR3: CASSLRERGMLQETQYF
DNA: TGTGCCAGTAGCCTCCGGGAGAGGGGTATGTTACAAGAGACCCAGTACTTC

V: TRBV6-1
size: .
J: TRBJ1-5
D: TRBD1
CDR3: CASSVGQGARGNQPQHF
DNA: TGTGCCAGCAGTGTAGGACAGGGGGCAAGGGGCAATCAGCCCCAGCATTTT

V: TRBV29-1
size: .
J: TRBJ1-3
D: .
CDR3: CSADTSGDTIYF
DNA: TGCAGCGCCGACACTAGTGGGGACACCATATATTTT

V: TRBV4-1
size: .
J: TRBJ1-1
D: .
CDR3: CASSLLTMGARGEAFF
DNA: TGCGCCAGCAGTCTCCTTACGATGGGGGCGCGAGGTGAAGCTTTCTTT

V: TRBV19
size: .
J: TRBJ1-5
D: TRBD1
CDR3: CASSPQRAGGRGSNQPQHF
DNA: TGTGCCAGTAGTCCCCAAAGGGCAGGGGGGCGAGGGAGCAATCAGCCCCAGCATTTT

V: TRBV7-9
size: .
J: TRBJ2-7
D: .
CDR3: CASSLVSSYEQYF
DNA: TGTGCCAGCAGCTTAGTTTCGAGCTACGAGCAGTACTTC

V: TRBV11-2
size: .
J: TRBJ2-7
D: .
CDR3: CASSLGRGRPYEQYF
DNA: TGTGCCAGCAGCTTAGGTCGGGGTCGCCCCTACGAGCAGTACTTC

V: TRBV19
size: .
J: TRBJ2-7
D: .
CDR3: CASSMSRVRNEQYF
DNA: TGTGCCAGTAGTATGTCGAGGGTTCGGAACGAGCAGTACTTC

V: TRBV6-5
size: .
J: TRBJ1-2
D: .
CDR3: CASAGDYGYTF
DNA: TGTGCCAGCGCGGGGGACTATGGCTACACCTTC

V: TRBV11-3
size: many
J: TRBJ1-2
D: .
CDR3: CASSKTDGDHYGYTF
DNA: TGTGCCAGCAGCAAAACAGACGGGGATCACTATGGCTACACCTTC

V: TRBV7-2
size: .
J: TRBJ2-1
D: .
CDR3: CASSLALTSEQFF
DNA: TGTGCCAGCAGCTTAGCGCTAACGAGTGAGCAGTTCTTC

V: TRBV18
size: .
J: TRBJ1-1
D: .
CDR3: CASSPLRETGEAFF
DNA: TGTGCCAGCTCACCTCTCAGGGAGACAGGCGAAGCTTTCTTT

V: TRBV5-4
size: .
J: TRBJ1-1
D: .
CDR3: CASSLGRQIWSEAFF
DNA: TGTGCCAGCAGCTTGGGGCGGCAGATATGGTCTGAAGCTTTCTTT

V: TRBV6-5
size: few
J: TRBJ1-5
D: TRBD1
CDR3: CASRKDRGDQPQHF
DNA: TGTGCCAGCAGAAAGGACAGGGGGGATCAGCCCCAGCATTTT

V: TRBV27
size: .
J: TRBJ1-5
D: .
CDR3: CASSLGALGNQPQHF
DNA: TGTGCCAGCAGTTTGGGAGCGCTTGGCAATCAGCCCCAGCATTTT

V: TRBV7-8
size: .
J: TRBJ1-1
D: .
CDR3: CASSLGAPTEAFF
DNA: TGTGCCAGCAGCTTGGGGGCCCCCACTGAAGCTTTCTTT

V: TRBV7-6
size: once
J: TRBJ1-1
D: .
CDR3: CASSSREEANTEAFF
DNA: TGTGCCAGCAGCTCTCGGGAAGAGGCGAACACTGAAGCTTTCTTT

V: TRBV6-5
size: .
J: TRBJ1-2
D: .
CDR3: CASSSPGGGTYGYTF
DNA: TGTGCCAGCAGTTCTCCCGGGGGGGGCACCTATGGCTACACCTTC

V: TRBV3-1/TRBV3-2
size: .
J: TRBJ1-2
D: .
CDR3: CASSQGAGRGYGYTF
DNA: TGTGCCAGCAGCCAAGGCGCGGGGAGGGGGTATGGCTACACCTTC

V: TRBV5-8
size: .
J: TRBJ2-2
D: TRBD1
CDR3: CASSFGTGVLGELFF
DNA: TGTGCCAGCAGCTTCGGGACAGGGGTTCTCGGGGAGCTGTTTTTT

V: TRBV7-2
size: .
J: TRBJ1-4
D: .
CDR3: CASSPALATNEKLFF
DNA: TGTGCCAGCAGCCCCGCCCTAGCAACTAATGAAAAACTGTTTTTT

V: TRBV4-3
size: .
J: TRBJ2-7
D: TRBD1
CDR3: CASSQGADRNKFSYEQYF
DNA: TGCGCCAGCAGCCAGGGGGCGGACAGGAATAAATTCTCCTACGAGCAGTACTTC

V: TRBV15
size: .
J: TRBJ1-1
D: .
CDR3: CATSLRSGTRVDTEAFF
DNA: TGTGCCACCAGCCTCCGTTCGGGGACAAGGGTGGACACTGAAGCTTTCTTT

V: TRBV5-1
size: .
J: TRBJ2-1
D: TRBD2
CDR3: CASSLRLAGGSYNEQFF
DNA: TGCGCCAGCAGCCTAAGACTAGCGGGGGGCTCCTACAATGAGCAGTTCTTC

V: TRBV5-1
size: .
J: TRBJ2-3
D: .
CDR3: CASSLDSSDTDTQYF
DNA: TGCGCCAGCAGCCTGGACAGTTCGGACACAGATACGCAGTATTTT

V: TRBV19
size: .
J: TRBJ1-4
D: .
CDR3: CASTGRFSREKLFF
DNA: TGTGCCAGTACCGGCAGGTTCAGTCGGGAAAAACTGTTTTTT

V: TRBV5-8
size: .
J: TRBJ2-3
D: TRBD2
CDR3: CASSLRTSGTDTQYF
DNA: TGTGCCAGCAGCCTCAGGACTAGCGGCACAGATACGCAGTATTTT

V: TRBV5-6
size: .
J: TRBJ2-3
D: .
CDR3: CASSLDREEADTQYF
DNA: TGTGCCAGCAGCTTGGACAGGGAAGAGGCAGATACGCAGTATTTT

V: TRBV7-8
size: .
J: TRBJ2-2
D: .
CDR3: CASSLGGHRGTGELFF
DNA: TGTGCCAGCAGCTTGGGAGGCCACCGGGGCACCGGGGAGCTGTTTTTT

V: TRBV4-3
size: .
J: TRBJ1-2
D: .
CDR3: CASSQDRSLGGSYYGYTF
DNA: TGCGCCAGCAGCCAAGATCGGAGCTTGGGCGGGTCCTACTATGGCTACACCTTC